A single sample gave rise to the 22 T cell receptor beta chains below, sequenced in a study of early T cells in non-severe SARS-CoV-2 infection. TCRdb reprocessed the 5' RACE reads via MiXCR and lists one record per CDR3 protein. The sample holds 48,000 or so distinct CDR3 sequences, roughly 6.2% seen once. This sample comprised whole blood, obtained at baseline. Source of these receptors: an adult who was a healthcare worker with PCR-confirmed SARS-CoV-2 infection or an uninfected control (not recorded which).

This clonotype has more than one count but fewer than ten. The V call is TRBV29-1, the J call TRBJ2-7, with 8 bases matching TRBD2. In germline, CDR1 is SQVTM, CDR2 ANQGSEA. This CDR3 is 14 amino acids long. J was trimmed by 5 bases and V by 7 bases; bases with no gene match: 13. The CDR3 DNA sequence: TGCAGCGCTTCGCGGGGGGCCAGGGGCGACGAGCAGTACTTC. Its translation: CSASRGARGDEQYF.

The gene calls are TRBV6-4 and TRBJ2-2; tentatively, D is TRBD2 (6 bases). CDR3 length: 14 amino acids. Looked up from germline, CDR1 is MRHNA and CDR2 is SNTAGT. V lost 2 bases to trimming and J lost 4 bases, with 8 bases between them. The CDR3 region is CASSDGGSTGELFF. In nucleotides, the CDR3 is TGTGCCAGCAGTGACGGAGGGAGCACCGGGGAGCTGTTTTTT.

The chain uses TRBV7-9 and TRBJ2-1; D gene ambiguous. The V end was cut by 6 bases, the J end by 0 bases, with 12 bases between. This CDR3 contains 15 residues. Germline V CDR1 and CDR2: SEHNR, FQNEAQ (reference sequence). This CDR3 reads CASSQSESSYNEQFF. CDR3 coding DNA: TGTGCCAGCAGTCAGAGCGAGAGCTCCTACAATGAGCAGTTCTTC.

Ten or more counts support this clonotype. V usage is TRBV30 and J usage is TRBJ1-5, with 8 bases matching TRBD1. The CDR3 extends over 13 amino acids. After removal of 5 bases from V and 4 bases from J, the junction contained 4 bases not matched to a gene. Germline CDR1 GTSNPN, CDR2 SVGIG (reference sequence). The CDR3 sequence: CAWSGQDNQPQHF. The CDR3, as DNA: TGTGCCTGGTCGGGACAGGATAATCAGCCCCAGCATTTT.

A remark on this clonotype: A single base separates this from a much larger clone, so it may be a read error. The chain uses TRBV7-9 and TRBJ1-1; 8 bases are shared with TRBD1. CDR1 and CDR2 from the germline V gene are SEHNR and FQNEAQ (reference sequence). The CDR3 covers 14 residues. The CDR3 spells CANSPNQDRGQAFF. CDR3 nucleotides: TGTGCCAACAGCCCCAACCAAGACAGGGGACAAGCTTTCTTT.

This chain connects TRBV2 to TRBJ2-5; D remains ambiguous. The V gene lost 5 bases and the J gene lost 5 bases, with 15 bases spanning the gap. CDR1 is SNHLY and CDR2 is FYNNEI in the germline V gene. The CDR3 runs to 14 residues. Written as DNA, the CDR3 is TGTGCCAGCAGTAGCAGACTTGGTGGGGAGACCCAGTACTTC. Translating gives CASSSRLGGETQYF.

This clonotype was detected ten times or more. This chain connects TRBV7-6 to TRBJ1-2; D ambiguous. The V gene's germline CDR1 is SGHVS and CDR2 FNYEAQ. V dropped 0 bases and J dropped 4 bases, with 9 bases sitting between them. This CDR3 region has 14 residues. The CDR3 bases are TGTGCCAGCAGCTTAGCCGTGGCGATCTATGGCTACACCTTC. Translated: CASSLAVAIYGYTF.

The table lists this clonotype with many counts. J is TRBJ2-2 and V is TRBV12-2; TRBD2 reflects the table's D call only, with no check against the DNA. TRBV12-2 is tagged as a pseudogene. There are 17 residues in the CDR3. Here the CDR3 reads CASRLVPTGAETGELFF. CDR3 DNA sequence: TGTGCAAGTCGCTTAGTGCCAACGGGAGCGGAAACCGGGGAGCTGTTTTTT.

This clonotype appeared many times. The V gene is TRBV7-2, the J gene TRBJ2-1; 7 positions match TRBD2. Unmatched junction bases numbered 19, after V lost 5 bases and J lost 3 bases. Germline values: CDR1 SGHTA, CDR2 FQGNSA. This CDR3 has 19 amino acids. The CDR3 loop is CASSTTSPRAGSRYNEQFF. CDR3 nucleotides: TGTGCCAGCAGCACTACCTCACCCCGAGCGGGAAGCCGCTACAATGAGCAGTTCTTC.

The rearrangement joins TRBV9 to TRBJ1-4; D unresolved. This CDR3 has 13 amino acids. Germline V lookup: CDR1 SGDLS, CDR2 YYNGEE. V lost 4 bases and J 7 bases, leaving 11 bases between the germline ends. The CDR3 loop is CASSPPGGEKLFF. The CDR3 coding sequence is TGTGCCAGCAGCCCCCCGGGAGGTGAAAAACTGTTTTTT.

This clonotype was found many times. The rearrangement links TRBV7-3 to TRBJ2-3; 9 bases map to TRBD2. Germline V gives CDR1 SGHTA, CDR2 FQGTGA. The CDR3 loop spans 16 amino acids. V lost 2 bases and J lost 5; bases outside the gene matches: 8. For the CDR3, the DNA is TGTGCCAGCAGCTTATTTGGGGCGGGAGGGCAAGATACGCAGTATTTT. This gives the protein CASSLFGAGGQDTQYF.

The rearrangement links TRBV5-1 to TRBJ1-2; 7 bases fit TRBD1. Germline V gene lookup returns CDR1 SGHRS and CDR2 YFSETQ. J gave up 4 bases and V 1 base, and 7 bases lay outside the gene matches. The length of the CDR3 is 15 residues. The CDR3 nucleotides are TGCGCCAGCAGCTTGATAGGGGGCGCTGGCTATGGCTACACCTTC. Protein: CASSLIGGAGYGYTF.

This clonotype appeared many times. This chain connects TRBV5-6 to TRBJ2-7, with D possibly being TRBD1 or TRBD2 (5 bases each). The CDR3 runs to 15 residues. Trimming shortened V by 5 bases and J by 0 bases, and 15 bases separated the two germline ends. Germline assignment: CDR1 SGHDT and CDR2 YYEEEE. As DNA, the CDR3 is TGTGCCAGCAGTTATCCCGGGACCGCCTCCTACGAGCAGTACTTC. Amino acid sequence: CASSYPGTASYEQYF. Full variable domain (remainder filled in from reference TRBV5-6 and TRBJ2-7): DAGVTQSPTHLIKTRGQQVTLRCSPKSGHDTVSWYQQALGQGPQFIFQYYEEEERQRGNFPDRFSGHQFPNYSSELNVNALLLGDSALYLCASSYPGTASYEQYFGPGTRLTVT.

In this sample, this clonotype turned up many times. Here the CDR3 reads CATSDFGRGPTDTQYF. The DNA of the CDR3 is TGTGCCACCAGTGATTTCGGGCGGGGTCCCACAGATACGCAGTATTTT. This chain links TRBV24-1 with TRBJ2-3, with a weak D call TRBD2 (6 bases). V was shortened by 1 base and J by 2 bases, with 12 bases between the two germline ends. The germline V gene has CDR1 KGHDR and CDR2 SFDVKD. This CDR3 has 16 residues.

The sample holds one count of this clonotype. V and J are TRBV6-2 or TRBV6-3 and TRBJ1-1, with D possibly being TRBD1 (5 bases). The CDR3 runs to 14 residues. The germline gives CDR1 MNHEY, CDR2 SVGEGT. The ends were cut back, 3 bases at V and 0 bases at J, with 8 bases in the middle. CDR3 bases: TGTGCCAGCAGTTATCAGGACATGAACACTGAAGCTTTCTTT. Translating it yields CASSYQDMNTEAFF.

This sequence joins TRBV11-2 and TRBJ2-1; D is tentatively TRBD1 or TRBD2 (5 bases each). Per germline, CDR1 SGHAT and CDR2 FQNNGV. CDR3 length: 15 amino acids. Trimming pared 1 base from V and 6 bases from J, leaving 13 bases between. CDR3: CASSLGGTGSNEQFF. Here the CDR3 DNA reads TGTGCCAGCAGCTTAGGGGGGACCGGCAGCAATGAGCAGTTCTTC.

At least ten counts were recorded for this clonotype. The chain joins TRBV29-1 to TRBJ1-2, with TRBD1 matching 7 bases. The CDR3 has 14 residues. Germline V gives CDR1 SQVTM, CDR2 ANQGSEA. The J segment lost 5 bases and the V segment lost 2 bases, leaving 8 bases of the junction unmatched. CDR3 sequence: CSVESPGQYYGYTF. CDR3 bases: TGCAGCGTTGAATCCCCGGGACAGTATTATGGCTACACCTTC.

In its sample, this clonotype was seen a few times. The rearrangement joins TRBV10-3 to TRBJ1-1; the D is unclear. There are 17 residues in the CDR3. The V end was cut by 0 bases, the J end by 6 bases, with 20 bases between. Germline CDR1 is ENHRY and CDR2 is SYGVKD. CDR3 protein: CAISESGIRYSRAEAFF. For the CDR3, the DNA is TGTGCCATCAGTGAGTCGGGTATCAGGTATTCAAGGGCTGAAGCTTTCTTT.

In the case of this clonotype: One junction end does not reproduce the germline sequence, and a read error may be involved. The genes are TRBV5-1 and TRBJ2-7; D is uncertain. The CDR3 length is 13 residues. Germline CDR1 is SGHRS and CDR2 is YFSETQ. The CDR3 here is CASSLAVMDGPFF. The CDR3 nucleotides read TGCGCCAGCAGCTTGGCGGTTATGGACGGACCTTTCTTC.

This sequence joins TRBV10-3 and TRBJ2-3, with D hard to call. This CDR3 has 14 amino acids. The V end lost 3 bases, the J end lost 5 bases, and 12 bases lay between the germline ends. The V gene's germline CDR1 is ENHRY and CDR2 SYGVKD. CDR3 DNA: TGTGCCATCAGTGACCCGGGCTACGGAGATACGCAGTATTTT. Its translation: CAISDPGYGDTQYF.

The chain links TRBV27 to TRBJ1-1, with no clear D. V was pared by 6 bases and J by 1 base, with 6 bases between. CDR3 length: 12 amino acids. CDR1 and CDR2 (germline): MNHEY, SMNVEV (reference sequence). In nucleotides, the CDR3 is TGTGCCAGCAGGTTGTCGAACACTGAAGCTTTCTTT. Translating it yields CASRLSNTEAFF.

This clonotype was observed many times. CDR3 coding DNA: TGTGCCAGCAGTTCATTACTGTCGGAGTATGGCTACACCTTC. Protein product: CASSSLLSEYGYTF. This chain connects TRBV12-3 or TRBV12-4 to TRBJ1-2, with D unresolved. Trimming shortened V by 4 bases and J by 5 bases, and 14 bases separated the two germline ends. This CDR3 region has 14 residues.